These 18 T cell receptor beta chains share one sample of origin, sequenced in a study of response to subunit inactivated influenza vaccine. TCRdb itself ran the RT-PCR reads through MiXCR, one entry per CDR3 protein. The repertoire holds approximately 300,000 distinct CDR3 sequences, over 20% seen once, with 10% in the top ten. The sequences come from PBMCs from blood, collected around 22 months after vaccination. The source of these receptors is a man aged 50-75 years who received an inactivated influenza vaccine.

For this clonotype: Since no conserved phenylalanine or tryptophan closes the CDR3, a read error is the likely cause. The rearrangement joins TRBV10-3 to TRBJ1-3, with D hard to call. The CDR3 is 15 residues long. V was clipped by 2 bases and J by 8 bases, with 16 bases between them. The germline V gene encodes CDR1 ENHRY and CDR2 SYGVKD. The CDR3 region is CAISELGLLVDTIYL. CDR3 nucleotides: TGTGCCATCAGTGAGCTAGGACTTTTGGTGGACACCATATATTTG.

The V and J genes are TRBV7-2 and TRBJ1-2; unclear D gene. Germline-derived CDR1 and CDR2 are SGHTA and FQGNSA. The V and J ends lost 8 bases and 0 bases respectively, with 10 bases between them. The CDR3 runs 13 residues. The CDR3 loop is CASGEGANYGYTF. The CDR3 DNA is TGTGCCAGCGGTGAGGGAGCTAACTATGGCTACACCTTC.

This clonotype was seen more than once but under ten times. The chain combines TRBV7-2 with TRBJ2-5; D is possibly TRBD1 (5 bases). The CDR3 is 15 amino acids. With 4 bases removed from V and 5 bases from J, the gap between germline ends came to 17 bases. The germline V gene has CDR1 SGHTA and CDR2 FQGNSA. The CDR3 region is CASSWSPGNRETQYF. For the CDR3, the DNA is TGTGCCAGCAGCTGGTCCCCAGGGAACAGGGAGACCCAGTACTTC. The full variable domain, in which reference TRBV7-2 and TRBJ2-5 provide the parts outside the CDR3, is GAGVSQSPSNKVTEKGKDVELRCDPISGHTALYWYRQSLGQGLEFLIYFQGNSAPDKSGLPSDRFSAERTGGSVSTLTIQRTQQEDSAVYLCASSWSPGNRETQYFGPGTRLLVL.

The V gene is TRBV28, the J gene TRBJ1-6, with D maybe TRBD1 (5 bases). The CDR3 spans 16 residues. The V end was cut by 3 bases, the J end by 4 bases, with 13 bases between. Germline V CDR1 and CDR2: MDHEN, SYDVKM. CDR3 residues: CASSFPDRLYNSPLHF. CDR3 nucleotides: TGTGCCAGCAGTTTCCCTGACAGACTATATAATTCACCCCTCCACTTT.

This clonotype occurred a few times. The rearrangement uses TRBV29-1 and TRBJ2-5, with a possible D match to TRBD1 (5 bases). Trimming took off 6 bases at V and 2 bases at J, with 16 bases between the two ends. This CDR3 comprises 14 residues. CDR1 SQVTM and CDR2 ANQGSEA come from the germline V gene. The CDR3 DNA reads as TGCAGCGTCCGTCCCATGGGGCATCAAGAGACCCAGTACTTC. Translation gives CSVRPMGHQETQYF.

The table lists this clonotype with a few counts. V usage is TRBV6-2 or TRBV6-3 and J usage is TRBJ2-5, with 7 bases matching TRBD1. This CDR3 is built from 15 residues. Germline V CDR1 and CDR2: MNHEY, SVGEGT. Unmatched junction bases numbered 8, after V lost 6 bases and J lost 1 base. The CDR3 DNA follows: TGTGCCAGCAGCCCCGGGACAGCATTCCAAGAGACCCAGTACTTC. Amino acid sequence: CASSPGTAFQETQYF.

In this sample, this clonotype turned up a few times. J is TRBJ2-3 and V is TRBV5-1; tentatively, D is TRBD2 (5 bases). This CDR3 region has 19 residues. CDR1 is SGHRS and CDR2 is YFSETQ in the germline V gene. V lost 0 bases and J lost 0, with 20 bases in between. For the CDR3, the DNA is TGCGCCAGCAGCTTGGACGTCGGCCCGGGGAAACTTAGCACAGATACGCAGTATTTT. This translates into CASSLDVGPGKLSTDTQYF.

This clonotype was recorded many times. V is TRBV12-3 or TRBV12-4 and J is TRBJ2-3, with TRBD1 identical over 10 bases. The CDR3 has 15 amino acids. J lost 5 bases, V lost 5 bases, and 7 bases had no gene match. This CDR3 reads CASSPGGQGRDTQYF. In DNA form, the CDR3 reads TGTGCCAGCAGTCCTGGGGGACAGGGGCGAGATACGCAGTATTTT.

This clonotype was picked up a small number of times. The gene calls are TRBV12-3 or TRBV12-4 and TRBJ1-2, with D perhaps TRBD1 (6 bases). V dropped 6 bases and J dropped 0 bases, with 17 bases sitting between them. The CDR3 runs to 16 residues. CDR3: CASRPRGGFPNYGYTF. The CDR3 region has the DNA TGTGCCAGCAGACCCCGGGGGGGCTTTCCTAACTATGGCTACACCTTC.

CDR3 coding DNA: TGTGCCAGCTCAACATACAATGAGCAGTTCTTC. It is translated as CASSTYNEQFF. This chain joins TRBV18 and TRBJ2-1; D unresolved. V dropped 5 bases and J dropped 4 bases, with 3 bases sitting between them. There are 11 residues in the CDR3. CDR1 is KGHSH and CDR2 is LQKENI in the germline V gene.

As DNA, the CDR3 is TGTGCCAGCAGTCAACCGACTAGCGGACGCTACGAGCAGTACTTC. Its protein product is CASSQPTSGRYEQYF. The rearrangement links TRBV7-9 to TRBJ2-7, with 9 bases fitting TRBD2. The J segment lost 3 bases and the V segment lost 6 bases, leaving 9 bases of the junction unmatched. Looked up from germline, CDR1 is SEHNR and CDR2 is FQNEAQ (reference sequence). The CDR3 contains 15 residues.

This clonotype was detected only a few times. This rearrangement joins TRBV30 to TRBJ1-2; D remains ambiguous. V gave up 1 base and J gave up 0 bases, with 9 bases separating them. Germline assignment: CDR1 GTSNPN and CDR2 SVGIG (reference sequence). The CDR3 extends over 14 amino acids. CDR3 in amino acids: CAWSDRLANYGYTF. The CDR3 nucleotides read TGTGCCTGGAGTGATCGACTCGCTAACTATGGCTACACCTTC.

This clonotype came up once. This may be a read error, as it is one base from a much larger clone. The chain carries TRBV7-8 and TRBJ1-2, with TRBD1 matching over 8 bases. With 2 bases clipped from V and 12 bases from J, the junction kept 11 bases outside the gene matches. Germline CDR1 reads SGHVS; CDR2 reads FQNEAQ. This CDR3 spans 14 amino acids. The CDR3 DNA follows: TGTGCCAGCAGCTTAATCGGACAGGGCGGCGGCCACACCTTC. Amino acid sequence: CASSLIGQGGGHTF.

A single count supports this clonotype. This sequence joins TRBV5-1 and TRBJ2-3; 8 nucleotides line up with TRBD2. The J segment lost 5 bases and the V segment lost 2 bases, leaving 7 bases of the junction unmatched. The CDR3 totals 15 residues. CDR1 and CDR2 from the germline V gene are SGHRS and YFSETQ. The CDR3 protein is CASSFPAGDQDTQYF. DNA of the CDR3: TGCGCCAGCAGCTTCCCAGCGGGGGACCAAGATACGCAGTATTTT.

This chain connects TRBV29-1 to TRBJ2-3, with 8 positions matching TRBD2. CDR3 length equals 19 residues. The V segment lost 7 bases and the J segment 7 bases; nucleotides outside the gene matches: 28. Germline CDR1 is SQVTM and CDR2 is ANQGSEA. CDR3 amino acids: CSGALVLWRGRFTQHTQYF. The CDR3 region has the DNA TGCAGCGGGGCCCTCGTTCTTTGGCGCGGGAGGTTCACACAGCATACGCAGTATTTT.

This chain connects TRBV7-2 to TRBJ2-5; tentatively, D is TRBD1 or TRBD2 (5 bases each). The CDR3 length is 14 residues. Trimming cost V 6 bases and J 4 bases, with 15 bases left between them. CDR1 is SGHTA and CDR2 is FQGNSA in the germline V gene. The CDR3 DNA reads as TGTGCCAGCAGTCTCATGGGGGTCCCAGAGACCCAGTACTTC. Its protein product is CASSLMGVPETQYF.

The chain couples TRBV12-3 or TRBV12-4 to TRBJ2-1; 8 nucleotides agree with TRBD2. The CDR3 runs to 15 residues. Trimming cost V 6 bases and J 9 bases; bases outside gene matches: 13. Written as DNA, the CDR3 is TGTGCCAGCAGCAGCGGGTCTAGCGGGTTCACTGAGCAGTTCTTC. This encodes CASSSGSSGFTEQFF.

This clonotype has more than one count but fewer than ten. The V and J genes are TRBV12-3 or TRBV12-4 and TRBJ1-5; D is perhaps TRBD1 (6 bases). V was shortened by 3 bases and J by 3 bases, with 18 bases between the two germline ends. The CDR3 extends over 17 amino acids. The CDR3 sequence: CASSFLRRGQNNQPQHF. The CDR3 DNA sequence: TGTGCCAGCAGTTTCCTCCGTCGAGGACAGAACAATCAGCCCCAGCATTTT.